This record concerns one TCR beta chain sequence. Its cognate antigen is unknown. This CDR3 is also generated by other DNA sequences in the sample. This entry is derived from a study of T cell responses to AZD1222 COVID-19 vaccine. The study's findings and limits: At study baseline, merely six AZD1222 recipients were seropositive. Vaccine-associated CD4 TCRs ranged over spike, dominating at 160-218 and 743-854.

Profiling relied on immunoSEQ multiplex PCR, and the TCRdb table lists in-frame clones only, not all of them. This sample carries some 170,000 clones, 80% to 90% of them seen once, and the ten largest clones take 3.5% to 4.5%. Germline V gene sequence: CDR1 MNHEY, CDR2 SMNVEV (reference sequence). The CDR3 spans 14 residues. V dropped 3 bases and J dropped 2; count of bases not matched to a gene: 1. This receptor was obtained from an adult who received the MenACWY meningococcal vaccine as a control. The sample consisted of peripheral blood, taken 28 days after the second dose of the MenACWY control vaccine. The chain couples TRBV27 to TRBJ1-2; 9 bases map to TRBD1. CDR3 residues: CASSLGQGNYGYTF. The CDR3 DNA is TGTGCCAGCAGTTTGGGACAGGGAAACTATGGCTACACCTTC.